This T cell receptor beta chain originates from a study of molecular identifiers for immune sequencing clone quantification. Note on this clonotype: Sequence at one end of the junction differs from germline and may be a read error.

Per the germline V gene, CDR1 is MNHEY and CDR2 is SMNVEV (reference sequence). CDR3 length: 15 amino acids. MiXCR, applied by TCRdb to the PCR reads, yields one record per CDR3 protein. Of approximately 97,000 distinct CDR3 sequences in the sample, around 24% were seen once. Sequenced input: naive CD8+ T cells from blood, with Jurkat cell RNA spiked in. The subset here: FACS-sorted CD8+CD4-CCR7+CD45RA+ naive T cells. This clonotype originated in a human donor in good health. Some libraries in this study had Jurkat cell RNA spiked in. The chain employs TRBV27 and TRBJ2-7; D unresolved. In DNA, the CDR3 is TGTGCCAGCAGTTGGGCCGGGCGGAGCTCCTACGAGCGGTACTTC. As protein: CASSWAGRSSYERYF.